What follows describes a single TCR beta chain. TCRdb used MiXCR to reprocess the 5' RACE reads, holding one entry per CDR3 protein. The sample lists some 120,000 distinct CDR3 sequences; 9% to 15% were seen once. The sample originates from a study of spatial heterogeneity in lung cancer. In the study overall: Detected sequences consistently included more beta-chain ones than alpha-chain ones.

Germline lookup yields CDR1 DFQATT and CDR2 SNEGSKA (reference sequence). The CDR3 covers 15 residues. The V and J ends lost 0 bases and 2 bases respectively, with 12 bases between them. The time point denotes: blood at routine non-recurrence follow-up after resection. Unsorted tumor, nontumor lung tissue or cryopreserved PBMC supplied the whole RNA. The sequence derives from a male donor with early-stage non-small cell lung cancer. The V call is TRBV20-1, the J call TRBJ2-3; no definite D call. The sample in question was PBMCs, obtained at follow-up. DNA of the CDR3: TGCAGTGCTAGAGATCGGATCGTTGCCACAGATACGCAGTATTTT. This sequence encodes CSARDRIVATDTQYF.